The entry that follows covers one T cell receptor (beta chain) sequence. Its antigen is currently not known. The input lacks base qualities; no much larger clone sits a single base away. This specimen belongs to a study of blood T cell repertoires in COVID-19 (dated by TCRdb to the early 2020s). General notes on the study: The collaborator samples originated in the United States, Italy and Spain and spanned the acute and convalescent phases of COVID-19. The material from the prospective study consisted of cDNA or gDNA derived from T cells, B-cell-depleted T cells, or PBMCs. The dataset comprised deeply sampled blood TCRbeta repertoires from subjects exposed to, actively infected with, or recovered from COVID-19. A freely available public database, intended as a resource for researchers studying the immune response to SARS-CoV-2, is where the repertoires were released. Samples came from the ongoing ImmuneRACE study (first 160 participants) plus 1,254 subjects from 6 global collaborators. Nearly every sample came with metadata listing a de-identified subject ID, COVID-19 status, age in years and sex. Where HLA class I and class II types were available, the types were taken from metadata supplied by the sample provider, not from assay-based typing.

TCRbeta CDR3 regions were amplified from genomic DNA using the immunoSEQ Assay, a bias-controlled multiplex PCR. As for how the authors treated the data: Within the assay, amplification of reference gene primers was used to estimate how many nucleated cells each sample contained. Sequence reads were collapsed and filtered to measure the absolute abundance of every unique TCRbeta CDR3 rearrangement. For each sample, productive Simpson clonality was calculated as the square root of Simpson's diversity index over productive rearrangements. TCRdb provides this immuneACCESS table in a form limited to in-frame rearrangements. Some clones are lacking; in checked studies, under half of them reflect an unresolved V gene, and why the rest are absent is not known. That table furnishes V, J and clone size, whereas the DNA furnished D and trimming. Here the sample has under 250,000 clones; around 82% occur a single time. The top ten hold 3.6% of the sample.

Whole blood was collected in K2EDTA tubes by collaborating institutions according to the institutions' own protocols. For TCRbeta analysis, collaborators shipped samples in one of three forms: frozen whole blood, isolated PBMCs, or DNA extracted from either of those sample types. Here is what the overall study found, with its caveats: The quantity of clinical and demographic metadata differed by source and by participant and was supplied without curation.

Reading from cysteine to phenylalanine, the CDR3 counts 15 amino acids. The retained sequence is limited to the CDR3, 45 bases, with the frame set at the first base. The germline V gene encodes CDR1 MNHNY and CDR2 SVGAGI (reference sequence). Here V drops 6 bases and J drops 1 base, and the junction holds 5 bases not matched to any gene. The clonotype was recovered from an elderly woman with acute or convalescent COVID-19. The specimen was peripheral blood. The sequence links TRBV6-6 to TRBJ2-5, and TRBD2 aligns with 10 junction nucleotides. The CDR3 sequence is CASSSASGGQETQYF. The nucleotide sequence reads as follows: TGTGCCAGCAGCTCCGCTAGCGGGGGCCAAGAGACCCAGTACTTC.